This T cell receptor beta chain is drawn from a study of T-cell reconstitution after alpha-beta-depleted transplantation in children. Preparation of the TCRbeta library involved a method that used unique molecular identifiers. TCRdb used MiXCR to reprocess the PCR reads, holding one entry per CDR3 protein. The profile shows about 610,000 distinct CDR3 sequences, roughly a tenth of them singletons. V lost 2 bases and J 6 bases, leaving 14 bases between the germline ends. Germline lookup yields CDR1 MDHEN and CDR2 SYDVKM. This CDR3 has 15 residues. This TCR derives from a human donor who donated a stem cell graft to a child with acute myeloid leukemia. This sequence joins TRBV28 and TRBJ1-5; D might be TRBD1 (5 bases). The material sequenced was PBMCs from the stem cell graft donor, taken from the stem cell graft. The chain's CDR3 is CASSLVLLGGQPQHF. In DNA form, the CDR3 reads TGTGCCAGCAGTTTAGTGCTTCTGGGGGGTCAGCCCCAGCATTTT.